The subject of this entry is one TCR beta chain. The target of this receptor is not known. No base-level quality is on record; no much larger clone is a single base apart. The data were taken from a study of vaccination and CD4 T cells after COVID-19 (dated by TCRdb to between 2020 and 2023). Context from the whole study: Convalescent patients had a positive SARS-CoV-2 result on nasal swab PCR, and of these patients, several had mild disease and one had severe disease. The convalescent cohort included six males and four females, with two Hispanic individuals, seven Caucasians, two Asians and one multiracial person. Participants got two doses of the Pfizer-BioNTech BNT162b2 vaccine (n=8) or two doses of the Moderna mRNA-1273 vaccine (n=2). Post-COVID blood samples from convalescent patients were collected a median of around 110 days after diagnosis, with a range of roughly 35 to 170 days. Post-vaccine blood samples were collected a median of 72 days after the second vaccine dose, ranging from about 13 to 241 days. Overlapping spike peptide pools from SARS-CoV-2 and from the common cold coronaviruses HCoV-NL63, HCoV-OC43 and HCoV-229E were used as culture stimuli. Control cultures received a CEFX viral epitope pool as the positive control, an HIV-1 Nef peptide pool as the negative control, or no peptide. In around nine COVID-19 convalescent patients and a few infection-naive healthy vaccine recipients, the spike-specific CD4+ TCR repertoire before mRNA vaccination was compared with the repertoire after mRNA vaccination. What the work shows at the level of the full study, not this receptor alone: Of the vaccine-specific clones in convalescent patients, 304 of 307, or nearly all, reacted only to SARS-CoV-2 spike and did not cross-react with common cold coronaviruses. The study included relatively few convalescent patients and did not analyze early timepoints after natural infection. The median count of SARS-CoV-2-reactive clonotypes went up from approximately 22 after infection to 35 to 40 after vaccination, although the change was not significant. In convalescent patients, a median about 86% of post-vaccine SARS-CoV-2-reactive clones were detected only after vaccination, suggesting vaccine-specific priming.

According to the study, the label for this sample's treatment or condition signals: approximately 9-day PBMC culture with coronavirus spike peptide pools or control peptides (ViraFEST assay). The study used the ViraFEST assay, which expanded antigen-specific T cells with peptide pools and then identified expanded clonotypes by TCR sequencing. The positive SARS-CoV-2 PCR tests of the convalescent patients were dated from March to December 2020, before the Alpha, Beta and Delta variants emerged in the United States. Each well held 2 million to 2.5 million PBMCs cultured with roughly 10 ug/ml peptide pools in IMDM containing roughly 4.7% human AB serum and roughly 10 IU/ml IL-2. On days 3 and 7, half of the culture medium was replaced with fresh IL-2-containing medium. After around 11 days of culture, CD4+ T cells were isolated by negative selection with the EasySep CD4+ T cell isolation kit. Ficoll-Paque Plus gradient centrifugation was used to isolate PBMCs from whole blood, and the isolated PBMCs were then either used fresh or cryopreserved at -140C. Triplicate wells were generally used for each culture condition.

Preparation of the library involved PCR. TCR sequencing of DNA from cultured CD4+ T cells used the Oncomine TCR Beta short-read assay at the Johns Hopkins FTIC core. The QIAamp micro DNA kit was used to extract genomic DNA from the cultured CD4+ T cells. Oncomine TCR Beta libraries from cultured CD4+ T cells were pooled using unique dual indexes and sequenced on an Illumina iSeq 100. Per the original workflow: Non-productive sequences were removed, and CDR3s not starting with C, not ending with F or W, or shorter than 7 amino acids were discarded. Antigen-specific clonotypes were identified with the MANAFEST web application by comparing peptide-stimulated wells with reference and other culture wells. To be called positive, a clone needed an FDR below 0.05, an odds ratio above 5, and a productive frequency above 0.1% in at least two of three replicate wells. Clonotypes that were significantly expanded in both SARS-CoV-2 spike wells and at least one common cold coronavirus spike condition were defined as cross-reactive. Similarity between CDR3 sequences was evaluated in R version 3.6.1 using Levenshtein distances (stringdist) and unrooted phylogenetic trees (ape). TCRdb ran its own pipeline on the public reads, namely fastp trimming at Q25 and MiXCR clone calling, and kept in-frame beta chains. Rows with one shared CDR3 protein collapse into an entry with the most common genes and DNA. In this record, the V and J calls reflect TCRdb's handling and not the investigators' own analysis. This sample comprises about 18,000 distinct CDR3 sequences, 35% to 50% of them detected only once. The ten top clones hold about 7% of the sample.

The cysteine opens and the phenylalanine closes a CDR3 of 16 amino acids. Only the CDR3 part of the read is kept: 48 bases, read in frame from the first base. V is pruned by 3 bases and J by 5 bases, leaving 7 bases of the junction without a gene match. CDR1 and CDR2, per the germline V gene (reference sequence), are MNHEY and SMNVEV. This specimen consisted of CD4+ T cells from blood, cultured in vitro, obtained after SARS-CoV-2 vaccination. This TCR derives from a human donor who had recovered from COVID-19. The rearrangement joined TRBV27 to TRBJ1-5; 10 central bases correspond to TRBD1. The DNA sequence is as follows: TGTGCCAGCAGTTTGTCCGGGACAGGGGTGCATCAGCCCCAGCATTTT. It encodes CASSLSGTGVHQPQHF.